Below are 23 T cell receptor beta chains sequenced from a single sample in a study of Graves' ophthalmopathy and Graves' hyperthyroidism. Amplification of the TCR beta CDR3 regions used RNA transcripts (as template). First-round RT-PCR used HTBI primers; second-round multiplex PCR followed. TCRdb re-called the multiplex PCR reads with MiXCR, one entry per CDR3 protein. The sample has 600,000 to 950,000 distinct CDR3 sequences, roughly two fifths seen once. The sequencing input was peripheral blood. Every receptor here comes from an adult man with Graves' ophthalmopathy.

This clonotype has more than one count but fewer than ten. The J gene is TRBJ2-2, the V gene TRBV24-1; D is undetermined. V was clipped by 3 bases and J by 4 bases, with 11 bases between them. The CDR3 runs to 15 residues. From germline, CDR1 is KGHDR and CDR2 SFDVKD. This CDR3 reads CATSDPVLSTGELFF. In DNA, the CDR3 is TGTGCCACCAGTGATCCGGTCCTATCCACCGGGGAGCTGTTTTTT.

This clonotype was seen only a few times. This sequence joins TRBV20-1 and TRBJ2-7, with TRBD2 identical over 9 bases. Germline CDR1 reads DFQATT; CDR2 reads SNEGSKA (reference sequence). The CDR3 extends over 15 amino acids. The J segment lost 7 bases and the V segment lost 4 bases, leaving 14 bases of the junction unmatched. CDR3 sequence reads: CSAISRAGGPGEQYF. DNA of the CDR3: TGCAGTGCTATAAGTAGGGCGGGAGGGCCGGGTGAGCAGTACTTC.

In the case of this clonotype: No conserved phenylalanine or tryptophan is present at the end of the CDR3, so a read error is the likely explanation. This chain connects TRBV2 to TRBJ1-1; D gene ambiguous. The CDR3 is 13 amino acids. Trimming left V 6 bases short and J 0 bases short, with 8 bases between. The germline gives CDR1 SNHLY, CDR2 FYNNEI. The CDR3 DNA follows: TGTGCCAGCAGCGGCGGGGTGAACACTGAAGCTTTCTCT. It translates to CASSGGVNTEAFS.

The gene calls are TRBV7-9 and TRBJ2-5; TRBD2 matches 10 bases. V lost 2 bases, J lost 0 bases, and 3 bases stayed unmatched. CDR1 is SEHNR and CDR2 is FQNEAQ in the germline V gene (reference sequence). There are 16 residues in the CDR3. As DNA, the CDR3 is TGTGCCAGCAGCTTAACTAGCGGGGCGTACCAAGAGACCCAGTACTTC. This codes for CASSLTSGAYQETQYF.

This clonotype has ten or more counts. The J gene is TRBJ1-4, the V gene TRBV29-1; D not resolved. CDR1 is SQVTM, CDR2 ANQGSEA, per germline. V shed 0 bases and J shed 7 bases, with 12 bases lying between them. The CDR3 totals 14 residues. CDR3: CSVEDTGEGEKLFF. CDR3 in DNA: TGCAGCGTTGAAGACACGGGCGAGGGTGAAAAACTGTTTTTT.

This clonotype has ten or more counts. CDR3 sequence: CASSVVAGNVSPLHF. The CDR3 nucleotides read TGTGCCAGCAGCGTAGTAGCAGGGAATGTCTCACCCCTCCACTTT. This chain uses TRBV9 with TRBJ1-6, with D possibly matching TRBD1 (5 bases). The germline V and J ends were trimmed by 0 bases and 10 bases, with 14 bases remaining between them. Germline CDR1 is SGDLS and CDR2 is YYNGEE. The CDR3 is made up of 15 amino acids.

This chain connects TRBV25-1 to TRBJ1-4; perhaps TRBD1 as D (6 bases). CDR3 length equals 14 residues. Per germline, CDR1 MGHDK and CDR2 SYGVNS. V was clipped by 5 bases and J by 8 bases, with 15 bases between them. The CDR3 DNA is TGTGCCAGCAGTTACGGGGACATCGGAGAAAAACTGTTTTTT. This sequence encodes CASSYGDIGEKLFF.

The chain combines TRBV15 with TRBJ1-2; D might be TRBD1 (5 bases). The germline gives CDR1 LNHNV, CDR2 YYDKDF (reference sequence). This CDR3 is built from 15 residues. Trimming pared 3 bases from V and 3 bases from J, leaving 14 bases between. CDR3 nucleotide sequence: TGTGCCACCAGCAGCCGCGGGGCAGACTACTATGGCTACACCTTC. It yields the protein CATSSRGADYYGYTF.

The rearrangement joins TRBV7-2 to TRBJ1-2; D gene uncertain. Deletions cut 3 bases from V and 5 bases from J, with 16 bases between. Germline V gene sequence: CDR1 SGHTA, CDR2 FQGNSA. The CDR3 is 15 residues long. In DNA, the CDR3 is TGTGCCAGCAGCTTTGGCGGGGTGGTATATTATGGCTACACCTTC. This encodes CASSFGGVVYYGYTF.

This clonotype was observed a few times. The V call is TRBV2, the J call TRBJ2-2, with 7 bases identical to TRBD1. CDR1 is SNHLY and CDR2 is FYNNEI in the germline V gene. V trimming: 8 bases; J trimming: 5 bases; junction bases outside the gene matches: 8. This CDR3 spans 14 amino acids. The CDR3 region has the DNA TGTGCCAGCGTAACACACAGGGGAACCGGGGAGCTGTTTTTT. The encoded protein is CASVTHRGTGELFF.

This clonotype has just a few counts. This rearrangement joins TRBV9 to TRBJ1-1; no reliable D call. Germline V CDR1 and CDR2: SGDLS, YYNGEE. The CDR3 runs to 16 residues. V gave up 0 bases and J gave up 2 bases, with 14 bases separating them. CDR3 DNA sequence: TGTGCCAGCAGCGTAGACTGGGCGAGGGAAAACACTGAAGCTTTCTTT. Translated: CASSVDWARENTEAFF.

This chain joins TRBV4-1 and TRBJ2-7; D not certain. V lost 4 bases to trimming and J lost 5 bases, with 18 bases between them. CDR3 length equals 15 residues. Looked up from germline, CDR1 is MGHRA and CDR2 is YSYEKL. CDR3 protein: CASSPSGRRVHEQYF. The CDR3 DNA sequence: TGCGCCAGCAGCCCATCCGGCAGAAGGGTCCACGAGCAGTACTTC.

The chain has TRBV12-3 or TRBV12-4 and TRBJ1-2; unclear D gene. The length of the CDR3 is 12 residues. Trimming cost V 8 bases and J 8 bases, with 15 bases left between them. The CDR3 protein is CASGQDVWGYTF. DNA of the CDR3: TGTGCCAGCGGCCAGGACGTATGGGGCTACACCTTC.

The gene calls are TRBV29-1 and TRBJ1-2, with TRBD1 as a possible D gene (5 bases). CDR1 and CDR2 from the germline V gene are SQVTM and ANQGSEA. The length of the CDR3 is 13 residues. Trimming cost V 7 bases and J 5 bases, with 17 bases left between them. The CDR3 loop is CSAGTGTSYGYTF. The CDR3 region has the DNA TGCAGCGCCGGTACCGGGACGTCGTATGGCTACACCTTC.

CDR3 DNA: TGTGCCAGTAGCGTAAGAAATTTAGAGACCCAGTACTTC. This encodes CASSVRNLETQYF. The chain uses TRBV19 and TRBJ2-5; D is unclear. The CDR3 is 13 residues long. The V gene lost 6 bases and the J gene lost 4 bases, with 12 bases spanning the gap. The germline V gene encodes CDR1 LNHDA and CDR2 SQIVND (reference sequence).

At least ten counts were recorded for this clonotype. In DNA form, the CDR3 reads TGCAGTGTGTTGCGTCCCAATCAGCCCCAGCATTTT. This codes for CSVLRPNQPQHF. The chain couples TRBV20-1 to TRBJ1-5; D gene uncertain. The germline V gene has CDR1 DFQATT and CDR2 SNEGSKA (reference sequence). V was cut by 7 bases and J by 3 bases, with 10 bases left in between. The CDR3 extends over 12 amino acids.

CDR3 sequence: CASSLNGRDGYTF. As DNA, the CDR3 is TGTGCCAGCAGCTTAAACGGGCGGGATGGCTACACCTTC. The rearrangement links TRBV7-2 to TRBJ1-2; D not certain. Deletions cut 2 bases from V and 6 bases from J, with 10 bases between. Germline CDR1 and CDR2: SGHTA and FQGNSA. The CDR3 sequence is 13 residues long.

A few counts support this clonotype. The chain is built from TRBV2 and TRBJ1-2; D is unresolved. Germline V gives CDR1 SNHLY, CDR2 FYNNEI. The CDR3 has 12 amino acids. The germline V and J ends were trimmed by 6 bases and 3 bases, with 8 bases remaining between them. The CDR3 DNA is TGTGCCAGCAGAGATGAGGACTATGGCTACACCTTC. As protein: CASRDEDYGYTF.

V is TRBV29-1 and J is TRBJ1-2; D is ambiguous. Germline V gene lookup returns CDR1 SQVTM and CDR2 ANQGSEA. CDR3 size: 11 residues. The V end was cut by 2 bases, the J end by 8 bases, with 9 bases between. This CDR3 reads CSVELADGYTF. CDR3 sequence (DNA): TGCAGCGTTGAACTGGCTGACGGCTACACCTTC.

This clonotype occurred many times. The chain joins TRBV29-1 to TRBJ2-7; 10 bases agree with TRBD2. The CDR3 loop spans 14 amino acids. Looked up from germline, CDR1 is SQVTM and CDR2 is ANQGSEA. Unmatched junction bases numbered 8, after V lost 0 bases and J lost 9 bases. The CDR3 region is CSVEETSGSFGQYF. DNA of the CDR3: TGCAGCGTTGAAGAGACTAGCGGGTCCTTCGGGCAGTACTTC.

This sequence joins TRBV10-3 and TRBJ1-6; 7 positions match TRBD1. With 4 bases clipped from V and 8 bases from J, the junction kept 11 bases outside the gene matches. The CDR3 is 16 residues long. Germline CDR1 ENHRY, CDR2 SYGVKD. The CDR3 DNA reads as TGTGCCATCAGTGCTAGAGGGGGACAGCGGGATTCACCCCTCCACTTT. Translation gives CAISARGGQRDSPLHF.

In this sample, this clonotype turned up a few times. The chain couples TRBV7-9 to TRBJ1-2, with 7 bases that match TRBD1. The CDR3 runs to 14 residues. Germline CDR1 reads SEHNR; CDR2 reads FQNEAQ (reference sequence). With V trimmed by 5 bases and J by 7 bases, 10 bases remained unmatched. The CDR3 reads CASSREGGAGGYTF. The CDR3 DNA reads as TGTGCCAGCAGCCGAGAAGGGGGCGCGGGTGGCTACACCTTC.

This clonotype was recorded many times. The rearrangement joins TRBV2 to TRBJ1-2, with a tentative D call TRBD1 (6 bases). The CDR3 has 14 amino acids. Germline V CDR1 and CDR2: SNHLY, FYNNEI. The V and J ends lost 0 bases and 9 bases respectively, with 14 bases between them. The CDR3 spells CASSEARGFPRYTF. The DNA for the CDR3 is TGTGCCAGCAGTGAAGCTAGGGGGTTTCCTCGCTACACCTTC.